This entry lists 32 T cell receptor beta chains sequenced from one sample in a study of T cells of healthy individuals. TCRdb recomputed calls from the 5' RACE reads with MiXCR, one row per CDR3 protein. The sample includes about 53,000 distinct CDR3 sequences, roughly 14% seen only once; the top ten take about 16%. The receptors come from a human donor in good health.

At least ten counts were recorded for this clonotype. This rearrangement joins TRBV6-1 to TRBJ2-2, with D possibly being TRBD2 (6 bases). Germline V gives CDR1 MNHNS, CDR2 SASEGT. This CDR3 is 17 amino acids long. Trimming pared 3 bases from V and 4 bases from J, leaving 18 bases between. The CDR3 sequence: CASSDLPPGLTTGELFF. The CDR3 DNA sequence: TGTGCCAGCAGTGACCTACCGCCGGGACTCACCACCGGGGAGCTGTTTTTT.

This clonotype appeared many times. The gene calls are TRBV7-2 and TRBJ2-5; D gene uncertain. The CDR3 length is 14 residues. Trimming cost V 5 bases and J 5 bases, with 15 bases left between them. Germline values: CDR1 SGHTA, CDR2 FQGNSA. CDR3: CASSVGGSVETQYF. The CDR3 nucleotides are TGTGCCAGCAGCGTGGGCGGATCCGTGGAGACCCAGTACTTC.

This clonotype was detected many times. The gene calls are TRBV19 and TRBJ1-5; D call uncertain. V was cut by 3 bases and J by 0 bases, with 15 bases left in between. Germline values: CDR1 LNHDA, CDR2 SQIVND (reference sequence). The CDR3 runs to 17 residues. The CDR3 loop is CASSILSGRDSNQPQHF. In DNA form, the CDR3 reads TGTGCCAGTAGTATTCTGTCTGGGAGGGATAGCAATCAGCCCCAGCATTTT. The full variable domain, rest sourced from reference TRBV19 and TRBJ1-5, is DGGITQSPKYLFRKEGQNVTLSCEQNLNHDAMYWYRQDPGQGLRLIYYSQIVNDFQKGDIAEGYSVSREKKESFPLTVTSAQKNPTAFYLCASSILSGRDSNQPQHFGDGTRLSIL.

The chain combines TRBV20-1 with TRBJ2-5, with 9 bases aligning to TRBD1. The CDR3 covers 12 residues. CDR1 DFQATT and CDR2 SNEGSKA come from the germline V gene (reference sequence). The V segment lost 5 bases and the J segment 5 bases; nucleotides outside the gene matches: 3. Here the CDR3 reads CSAWDRVETQYF. For the CDR3, the DNA is TGCAGTGCTTGGGACAGGGTGGAGACCCAGTACTTC.

A few counts support this clonotype. The chain recombines TRBV25-1 with TRBJ2-5; D is unresolved. Trimming took 2 bases from V and 4 from J, leaving 11 bases between them. In germline, CDR1 is MGHDK, CDR2 SYGVNS. There are 14 residues in the CDR3. In DNA, the CDR3 is TGTGCCAGCAGTGAAACGGGCGTTATAGAGACCCAGTACTTC. Encoded protein: CASSETGVIETQYF.

In its sample, this clonotype was seen many times. CDR3 loop: CASSPTRREVADTQYF. CDR3 sequence (DNA): TGTGCCAGCAGCCCCACCCGACGGGAGGTCGCAGATACGCAGTATTTT. The V gene is TRBV7-6, the J gene TRBJ2-3; TRBD2 aligns across 7 bases. Germline CDR1 reads SGHVS; CDR2 reads FNYEAQ. This CDR3 has 16 residues. V lost 5 bases and J lost 4; bases outside the gene matches: 12.

This clonotype was counted only a few times. The chain carries TRBV18 and TRBJ2-4; 7 bases align to TRBD1. The germline CDR1 and CDR2 sequences are KGHSH and LQKENI. V gave up 2 bases and J gave up 0 bases; unmatched junction bases: 16. The CDR3 totals 20 residues. As DNA, the CDR3 is TGTGCCAGCTCACCATATGCCCCAATGACAGGGCGGCTAGCCAAAAACATTCAGTACTTC. Translation: CASSPYAPMTGRLAKNIQYF. Combining the CDR3 with reference TRBV18 and TRBJ2-4 gives the whole variable domain NAGVMQNPRHLVRRRGQEARLRCSPMKGHSHVYWYRQLPEEGLKFMVYLQKENIIDESGMPKERFSAEFPKEGPSILRIQQVVRGDSAAYFCASSPYAPMTGRLAKNIQYFGAGTRLSVL.

About this clonotype: This may come from a read error, since a much larger clone is one base off. The V and J genes are TRBV7-2 and TRBJ2-3; D remains ambiguous. Germline lookup yields CDR1 SGHTA and CDR2 FQGNSA. This CDR3 contains 12 residues. The DNA of the CDR3 is TGTGCCAGCAGCTTAGTAAAGGCTACGCGGTATTTT. Translation gives CASSLVKATRYF. Complete variable domain (other parts from reference TRBV7-2 and TRBJ2-3): GAGVSQSPSNKVTEKGKDVELRCDPISGHTALYWYRQSLGQGLEFLIYFQGNSAPDKSGLPSDRFSAERTGGSVSTLTIQRTQQEDSAVYLCASSLVKATRYFGPGTRLTVL.

The chain combines TRBV2 with TRBJ2-7; 8 nucleotides align to TRBD2. The CDR3 length is 15 residues. In germline, CDR1 is SNHLY, CDR2 FYNNEI. V lost 7 bases, J lost 5 bases, and 13 bases stayed unmatched. The CDR3 DNA follows: TGTGCCAGCATCTTTTCGGCGGGAGGTAGTAACGAGCAGTACTTC. Its translation: CASIFSAGGSNEQYF.

The chain employs TRBV6-6 and TRBJ2-7, with 8 bases aligning to TRBD2. The CDR3 has 14 residues. Trimming at V came to 6 bases and at J to 3 bases, leaving 7 bases not matched to a gene. Looked up from germline, CDR1 is MNHNY and CDR2 is SVGAGI (reference sequence). The CDR3 sequence is CASRGEGLVYEQYF. The CDR3 DNA reads TGTGCCAGCAGGGGGGAGGGACTAGTCTACGAGCAGTACTTC.

This clonotype was recorded a few times. This chain connects TRBV7-9 to TRBJ1-5, with D hard to call. There are 13 residues in the CDR3. Trimming pared 4 bases from V and 5 bases from J, leaving 9 bases between. Germline V lookup: CDR1 SEHNR, CDR2 FQNEAQ (reference sequence). CDR3 residues: CASSSHGDQPQHF. The CDR3 coding sequence is TGTGCCAGCAGCTCTCACGGGGATCAGCCCCAGCATTTT.

The chain combines TRBV5-1 with TRBJ1-1; 11 bases match TRBD1. The junction had 6 bases not matched to a gene; V was cut back by 4 bases and J by 7 bases. The CDR3 contains 14 residues. From germline, CDR1 is SGHRS and CDR2 YFSETQ. The CDR3 DNA reads TGCGCCAGCAGCGGGGGACAGGGGGACATTGAAGCTTTCTTT. Translation: CASSGGQGDIEAFF.

The chain employs TRBV7-9 and TRBJ1-1; 7 bases align to TRBD1. Germline trimming cut 4 bases from V and 3 bases from J; bases unmatched to any gene: 8. The CDR3 runs to 15 residues. From germline, CDR1 is SEHNR and CDR2 FQNEAQ (reference sequence). As DNA, the CDR3 is TGTGCCAGCAGCTACAGGGGAGCAAGGGACACTGAAGCTTTCTTT. This codes for CASSYRGARDTEAFF. Looking up the rest from reference TRBV7-9 and TRBJ1-1 gives the full variable domain: DTGVSQNPRHKITKRGQNVTFRCDPISEHNRLYWYRQTLGQGPEFLTYFQNEAQLEKSRLLSDRFSAERPKGSFSTLEIQRTEQGDSAMYLCASSYRGARDTEAFFGQGTRLTVV.

The genes are TRBV2 and TRBJ1-2; TRBD1 agrees at 8 bases. CDR1 SNHLY and CDR2 FYNNEI come from the germline V gene. V shed 1 base and J 7 bases; nucleotides not matched to a gene: 2. The CDR3 runs to 13 residues. The CDR3 spells CASSEGTGFGYTF. CDR3 bases: TGTGCCAGCAGTGAAGGGACAGGGTTTGGCTACACCTTC.

This clonotype was counted many times. The rearrangement joins TRBV5-1 to TRBJ2-5; weak D call: TRBD2 (5 bases). CDR3 length: 13 amino acids. Germline V gene lookup returns CDR1 SGHRS and CDR2 YFSETQ. Trimming stripped 2 bases from V and 0 bases from J, with 5 bases between. The CDR3 sequence: CASSFGNQETQYF. The CDR3 DNA sequence: TGCGCCAGCAGCTTCGGGAACCAAGAGACCCAGTACTTC.

The count of this clonotype is one. The DNA is left out, because the CDR3 cannot be placed on it with certainty; the CDR3 is given as TCRdb lists it. The J gene is TRBJ2-3, the V gene TRBV4-3; TRBD2, the D gene given by the table, was not confirmed from the DNA. Germline V gives CDR1 LGHNA, CDR2 YSLEER. The CDR3 spans 22 amino acids, including both terminal residues. The CDR3 region is CASSQGDSYEQYFGPGTDTQYF.

This clonotype was counted at least ten times. The V call is TRBV20-1, the J call TRBJ2-1, with TRBD2 matching over 12 bases. CDR3 length equals 16 residues. After removal of 3 bases from V and 7 bases from J, the junction contained 10 bases not matched to a gene. Germline V lookup: CDR1 DFQATT, CDR2 SNEGSKA (reference sequence). The CDR3, as DNA: TGCAGTGCTAGGAGACTAGCGGGAGAGACTGGGAATGAGCAGTTCTTC. Its translation is CSARRLAGETGNEQFF.

This clonotype was counted at least ten times. The chain uses TRBV7-2 and TRBJ2-3; D ambiguous. The CDR3 contains 12 residues. Trimming stripped 2 bases from V and 4 bases from J, with 4 bases between. Per the germline V gene, CDR1 is SGHTA and CDR2 is FQGNSA. The CDR3 nucleotides are TGTGCCAGCAGCTTATTTGCAGATACGCAGTATTTT. Its translation is CASSLFADTQYF.

This clonotype occurred a few times. This chain uses TRBV12-3 or TRBV12-4 with TRBJ2-3; D possibly uses TRBD1 or TRBD2 (6 bases each). V was cut by 6 bases and J by 10 bases, with 17 bases left in between. The length of the CDR3 is 13 residues. DNA for the CDR3: TGTGCCAGCAGCCCCACGGGGGCCGTGGCGCAGTATTTT. Its translation is CASSPTGAVAQYF.

This clonotype was counted at least ten times. The V gene is TRBV4-3, the J gene TRBJ2-7; D is perhaps TRBD2 (6 bases). CDR1 is LGHNA and CDR2 is YSLEER in the germline V gene. The CDR3 totals 18 residues. The V gene lost 0 bases and the J gene lost 6 bases, with 24 bases spanning the gap. The CDR3 spells CASSQDPPGRTMGGEQYF. The CDR3 region has the DNA TGCGCCAGCAGCCAAGATCCACCAGGGAGGACGATGGGAGGCGAGCAGTACTTC.

This clonotype was found a few times. The chain employs TRBV7-2 and TRBJ2-7, with unresolved D. The CDR3 is 12 residues long. V shed 5 bases and J shed 6 bases, with 11 bases lying between them. The germline V gene encodes CDR1 SGHTA and CDR2 FQGNSA. The CDR3 spells CASSPFPLEQYF. CDR3 nucleotide sequence: TGTGCCAGCAGCCCGTTCCCCCTCGAGCAGTACTTC.

V gene TRBV4-3 combines with J gene TRBJ2-5, with a tentative D call TRBD2 (6 bases). The CDR3 covers 20 residues. The germline gives CDR1 LGHNA, CDR2 YSLEER. V was cut by 0 bases and J by 2 bases, with 25 bases left in between. As DNA, the CDR3 is TGCGCCAGCAGCCAAGACCCGGGGCGGGGTGGGCCGAGCCTTCAAGAGACCCAGTACTTC. As protein: CASSQDPGRGGPSLQETQYF.

V usage is TRBV27 and J usage is TRBJ2-1; D is ambiguous. This CDR3 has 11 amino acids. The germline V and J ends were trimmed by 8 bases and 7 bases, with 9 bases remaining between them. Germline loops: CDR1 MNHEY, CDR2 SMNVEV (reference sequence). In nucleotides, the CDR3 is TGTGCCAGCGCTGTAGGGAATGAGCAGTTCTTC. Protein product: CASAVGNEQFF.

This clonotype appeared a few times. The V and J genes are TRBV5-4 and TRBJ2-2; tentatively, D is TRBD1 or TRBD2 (6 bases each). This CDR3 has 17 amino acids. V dropped 4 bases and J dropped 3 bases, with 19 bases sitting between them. CDR1 is SGHNT, CDR2 YYREEE, per germline (reference sequence). The CDR3 is CASSVVRGGRDTGELFF. CDR3 sequence (DNA): TGTGCCAGCAGCGTAGTTAGAGGGGGGCGCGACACCGGGGAGCTGTTTTTT.

This clonotype came up many times. This chain joins TRBV4-1 and TRBJ1-1, with D unresolved. Trimming stripped 0 bases from V and 2 bases from J, with 10 bases between. Germline V gene sequence: CDR1 MGHRA, CDR2 YSYEKL. This CDR3 spans 15 amino acids. The CDR3 loop reads CASSQEVSSNTEAFF. In nucleotides, the CDR3 is TGCGCCAGCAGCCAAGAAGTCAGTTCTAACACTGAAGCTTTCTTT.

In regard to this clonotype: Since a much larger clone is just one base distant, this may be a read error. This rearrangement joins TRBV6-5 to TRBJ2-3, with TRBD1 matching over 8 bases. Germline-derived CDR1 and CDR2 are MNHEY and SVGAGI. The CDR3 is made up of 14 amino acids. The CDR3 reads CTSSIRGQGDTQYF. CDR3 nucleotides: TGTACCAGCAGTATCAGGGGGCAGGGAGATACGCAGTATTTT.

In its sample, this clonotype was seen a few times. In DNA form, the CDR3 reads TGCGCCAGCAGGAGTGACTACCTGACCGGGGAGCTGTTTTTT. This codes for CASRSDYLTGELFF. V is TRBV4-3 and J is TRBJ2-2; D is perhaps TRBD2 (5 bases). The CDR3 sequence is 14 residues long. CDR1 is LGHNA and CDR2 is YSLEER in the germline V gene. The ends were cut back, 6 bases at V and 5 bases at J, with 13 bases in the middle.

V usage is TRBV12-3 or TRBV12-4 and J usage is TRBJ1-1; TRBD1 aligns across 8 bases. With V trimmed by 5 bases and J by 4 bases, 6 bases remained unmatched. The CDR3 spans 14 residues. The CDR3: CASSAGGAGTEAFF. DNA for the CDR3: TGTGCCAGCAGTGCAGGGGGCGCGGGCACTGAAGCTTTCTTT.

This clonotype was counted ten times or more. The V gene is TRBV13, the J gene TRBJ2-5, with 9 bases lining up with TRBD2. The CDR3 length is 18 residues. CDR1 is PRHDT and CDR2 is FYEKMQ in the germline V gene (reference sequence). J lost 2 bases, V lost 1 base, and 11 bases had no gene match. The CDR3 DNA is TGTGCCAGCAGCTTAGAGGGAGGCGAGACTAGCGGACAAGAGACCCAGTACTTC. Its translation is CASSLEGGETSGQETQYF.

The chain couples TRBV24-1 to TRBJ2-3, with D possibly TRBD2 on 5 matching bases. Germline V gene sequence: CDR1 KGHDR, CDR2 SFDVKD. Trimming stripped 10 bases from V and 2 bases from J, with 12 bases between. This CDR3 comprises 13 residues. CDR3 protein: CATSPGFTDTQYF. Written as DNA, the CDR3 is TGTGCCACTAGTCCGGGGTTCACAGATACGCAGTATTTT.

A remark on this clonotype: A much larger clonotype is one base distant, so this may be a read error. This rearrangement joins TRBV29-1 to TRBJ2-7; TRBD2 is a possible D gene (5 bases). CDR1 SQVTM and CDR2 ANQGSEA come from the germline V gene. The CDR3 sequence is 13 residues long. The CDR3 protein is CRVTRGRTYEQYF. The CDR3 DNA reads as TGCAGAGTTACACGGGGAAGAACCTACGAGCAGTACTTC.

The V and J genes are TRBV5-6 and TRBJ1-1; TRBD1 is a possible D gene (6 bases). The germline gives CDR1 SGHDT, CDR2 YYEEEE. The length of the CDR3 is 14 residues. The V and J ends lost 4 bases and 6 bases respectively, with 16 bases between them. CDR3 protein: CASSLDSYNSEAFF. The CDR3 nucleotides read TGTGCCAGCAGCCTGGACAGTTATAATTCTGAAGCTTTCTTT.